This TCR beta chain was sequenced in a study of cytomegalovirus exposure and HLA in healthy donors. Of note for this clone: The antigen is undetermined.

The donors comprised healthy bone marrow donors. Vbeta (60) and Jbeta (13) primers were used in the PCR. In the authors' methods: There were about 80 million unique TCR beta chains by a later count, and about 11 million of them were shared. Sequencing was performed with immunoSEQ multiplex PCR; in TCRdb, only in-frame clones are kept and a portion is missing. V and J calls and clone size are as listed in that table; D and trimming were resolved from the DNA. There are some 100,000 clones in the sample; 65% to 85% occur only once, and about 16% lies in the top ten. Study conclusions and caveats: A later analysis linked a missense DCLRE1C variant to TCR beta V- and J-gene trimming.

V was cut by 6 bases and J by 3 bases, with 9 bases left in between. The germline CDR1 and CDR2 sequences are SGHAT and FQNNGV. CDR3 length: 13 residues. The TCR originated in a man aged 45-60 years in good health and CMV-seropositive. The specimen sequenced was PBMCs. The rearrangement uses TRBV11-2 and TRBJ1-5; D is unclear. The CDR3 nucleotides read TGTGCCAGCAGTCAGGCTTACAATCAGCCCCAGCATTTT. It translates to CASSQAYNQPQHF.